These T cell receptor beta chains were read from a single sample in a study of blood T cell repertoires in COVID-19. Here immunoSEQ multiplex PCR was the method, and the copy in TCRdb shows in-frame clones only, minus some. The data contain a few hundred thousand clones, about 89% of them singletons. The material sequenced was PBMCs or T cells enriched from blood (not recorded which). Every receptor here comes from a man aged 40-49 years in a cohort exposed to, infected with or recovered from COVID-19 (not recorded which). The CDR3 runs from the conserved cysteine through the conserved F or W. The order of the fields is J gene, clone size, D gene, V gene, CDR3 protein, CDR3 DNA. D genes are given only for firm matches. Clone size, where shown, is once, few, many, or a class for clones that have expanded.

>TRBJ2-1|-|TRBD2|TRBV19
CASRLLAGVNNEQFF
TGTGCCAGTAGGCTACTAGCGGGAGTCAACAATGAGCAGTTCTTC
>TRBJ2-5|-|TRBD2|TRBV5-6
CASSPLSGAGGFGGQTQYF
TGTGCCAGCAGCCCGCTCTCCGGGGCGGGAGGATTTGGGGGACAGACCCAGTACTTC
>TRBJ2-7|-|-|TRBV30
CAWSLRGTKLSYEQYF
TGTGCCTGGAGTTTGAGGGGGACTAAGCTCTCCTACGAGCAGTACTTC
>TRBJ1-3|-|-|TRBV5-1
CASSLGDAGNTIYF
TGCGCCAGCAGCCTAGGGGATGCGGGAAACACCATATATTTT
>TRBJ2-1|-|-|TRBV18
CASSQDSSYNEQFF
TGTGCCAGCTCACAGGACAGCTCCTACAATGAGCAGTTCTTC
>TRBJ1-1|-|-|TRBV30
CAWETGNTEAFF
TGTGCCTGGGAGACAGGGAACACTGAAGCTTTCTTT
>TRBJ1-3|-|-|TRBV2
CASTGTGNTIYF
TGTGCCAGCACCGGGACTGGAAACACCATATATTTT
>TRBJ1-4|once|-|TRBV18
CASSPFEGTATNEKLFF
TGTGCCAGCTCACCATTCGAGGGTACTGCAACTAATGAAAAACTGTTTTTT
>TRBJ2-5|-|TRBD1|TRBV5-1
CASTQGTGPSQETQYF
TGCGCCAGCACTCAGGGGACAGGGCCTTCCCAAGAGACCCAGTACTTC
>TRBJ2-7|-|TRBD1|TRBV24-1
CATMDRSYEQYF
TGTGCCACCATGGACAGGTCCTACGAGCAGTACTTC
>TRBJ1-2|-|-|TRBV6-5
CASSYSSKGDYGYTF
TGTGCCAGCAGTTACTCGAGCAAGGGGGACTATGGCTACACCTTC
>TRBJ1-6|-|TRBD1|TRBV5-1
CASSLGGDRGPPLHF
TGCGCCAGCAGCTTGGGAGGGGACAGGGGGCCACCCCTCCACTTT
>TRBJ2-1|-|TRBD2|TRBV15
CATSRSGRADNEQFF
TGTGCCACCAGCAGAAGCGGGAGGGCGGACAATGAGCAGTTCTTC
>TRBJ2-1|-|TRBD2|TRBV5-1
CASSFSGTSYNEQFF
TGCGCCAGCAGCTTCTCCGGGACTAGTTACAATGAGCAGTTCTTC
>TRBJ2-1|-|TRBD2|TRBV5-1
CASSETSGSVLNEQFF
TGCGCCAGCAGCGAGACTAGCGGGAGCGTTTTGAATGAGCAGTTCTTC
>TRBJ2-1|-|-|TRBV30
CAWSSPYGNEQFF
TGTGCCTGGAGTTCCCCGTACGGCAATGAGCAGTTCTTC
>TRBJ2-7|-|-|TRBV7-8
CASSLGPNPHEQYF
TGTGCCAGCAGCTTAGGGCCGAATCCCCACGAGCAGTACTTC
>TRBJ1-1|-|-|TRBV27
CASRSPGLDTEAFF
TGTGCCAGCAGATCTCCAGGGCTGGACACTGAAGCTTTCTTT
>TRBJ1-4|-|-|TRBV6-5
CASPARVATNEKLFF
TGTGCCAGCCCTGCTCGGGTTGCAACTAATGAAAAACTGTTTTTT
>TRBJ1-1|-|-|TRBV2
CASSGARKNTEAFF
TGTGCCAGCAGTGGGGCCAGGAAGAACACTGAAGCTTTCTTT
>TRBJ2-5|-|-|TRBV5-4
CASSLAQGLGETQYF
TGTGCCAGCAGCTTGGCTCAGGGACTGGGAGAGACCCAGTACTTC
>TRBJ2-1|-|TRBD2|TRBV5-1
CASGRLAGGQDEQFF
TGCGCCAGCGGGCGACTAGCGGGAGGGCAGGATGAGCAGTTCTTC
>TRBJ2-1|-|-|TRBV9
CASSVADGTGLFF
-
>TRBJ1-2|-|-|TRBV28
CASSLQGYGYTF
TGTGCCAGCAGTCTACAGGGCTATGGCTACACCTTC
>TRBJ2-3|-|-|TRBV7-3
CASSQGDTQYF
TGTGCCAGCAGCCAGGGGGATACGCAGTATTTT
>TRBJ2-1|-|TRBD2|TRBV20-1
CSASGLAGNEQFF
TGCAGTGCTAGTGGGCTAGCGGGAAATGAGCAGTTCTTC
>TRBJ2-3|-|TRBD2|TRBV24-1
CATSDFGTSSPDTQYF
TGTGCCACCAGTGATTTCGGGACTAGTTCCCCCGATACGCAGTATTTT
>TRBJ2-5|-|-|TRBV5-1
CASSLGAGQETQYF
TGCGCCAGCAGCTTGGGGGCGGGCCAAGAGACCCAGTACTTC
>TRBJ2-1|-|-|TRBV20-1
CSASRGQFF
TGCAGTGCTAGCCGGGGGCAGTTCTTC
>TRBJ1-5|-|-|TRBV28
CASRPQGNQPQHF
TGTGCCAGCAGGCCACAGGGCAATCAGCCCCAGCATTTT
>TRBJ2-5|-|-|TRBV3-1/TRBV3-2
CASSQRQGQETQYF
TGTGCCAGCAGCCAACGGCAGGGCCAAGAGACCCAGTACTTC
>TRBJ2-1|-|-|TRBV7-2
CASSPNTGFGDEQFF
TGTGCCAGCAGCCCAAACACAGGGTTTGGCGATGAGCAGTTCTTC
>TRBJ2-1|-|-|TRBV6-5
CASSPTPYNEQFF
TGTGCCAGCAGTCCCACTCCCTACAATGAGCAGTTCTTC
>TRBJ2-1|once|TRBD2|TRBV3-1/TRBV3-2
CASSQGLGLTYNEQFF
TGTGCCAGCAGCCAAGGATTGGGACTAACCTACAATGAGCAGTTCTTC
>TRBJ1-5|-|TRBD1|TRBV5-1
CASSRGPNQPQHF
TGCGCCAGCTCCAGGGGGCCCAATCAGCCCCAGCATTTT
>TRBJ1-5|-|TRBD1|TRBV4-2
CASSQDRGTGANQPQHF
TGTGCCAGCAGCCAAGATAGAGGGACAGGGGCCAATCAGCCCCAGCATTTT
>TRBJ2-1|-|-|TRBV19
CASSILPSGTYNEQFF
TGTGCCAGTAGTATCCTGCCGTCAGGGACCTACAATGAGCAGTTCTTC
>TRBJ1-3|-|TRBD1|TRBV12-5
CASGLVKFLEGARGNTIYF
TGTGCTAGTGGTTTGGTAAAGTTTTTAGAGGGGGCGCGGGGAAACACCATATATTTT
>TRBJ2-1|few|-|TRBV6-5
CASSYKLFNNEQFF
TGTGCCAGCAGTTATAAACTTTTTAACAATGAGCAGTTCTTC
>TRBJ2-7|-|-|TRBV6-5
CASSYSVSGYYEQYF
TGTGCCAGCAGTTACTCTGTTAGCGGCTATTACGAGCAGTACTTC
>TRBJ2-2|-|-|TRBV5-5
CASSKSGTPLNTGELFF
TGTGCCAGCAGCAAATCCGGGACTCCTCTGAACACCGGGGAGCTGTTTTTT
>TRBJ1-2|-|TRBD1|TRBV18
CASSSGQGGYGYTF
TGTGCCAGCTCGTCCGGACAGGGCGGCTATGGCTACACCTTC
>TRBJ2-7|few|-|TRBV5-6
CASSPGHSYEQYF
TGTGCCAGCAGCCCCGGACACTCCTACGAGCAGTACTTC
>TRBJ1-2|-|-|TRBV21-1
CASRDERDAPNYGYTF
TGTGCCAGCAGAGATGAGCGGGACGCCCCTAACTATGGCTACACCTTC
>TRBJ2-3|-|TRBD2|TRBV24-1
CATSGILAGATDTQYF
TGTGCCACCAGTGGAATACTAGCGGGAGCCACAGATACGCAGTATTTT
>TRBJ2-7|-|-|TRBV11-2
CASSLVRGTGEQYF
TGTGCCAGCAGCTTAGTTCGGGGAACTGGGGAGCAGTACTTC
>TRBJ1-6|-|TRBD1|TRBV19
CASTDRENYNSPLHF
TGTGCCAGTACGGACAGGGAGAATTATAATTCACCCCTCCACTTT
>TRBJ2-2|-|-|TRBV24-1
CATRAGQSGELFF
TGTGCCACAAGGGCGGGGCAGTCCGGGGAGCTGTTTTTT
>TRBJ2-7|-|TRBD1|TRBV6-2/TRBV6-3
CASSYEQGALYEQYF
TGTGCCAGCAGTTACGAACAGGGGGCGTTGTACGAGCAGTACTTC
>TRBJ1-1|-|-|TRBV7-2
CASSTGQNTEAFF
TGTGCCAGCAGCACCGGACAAAACACTGAAGCTTTCTTT
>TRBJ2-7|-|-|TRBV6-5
CASISVSPYEQYF
TGTGCCAGCATTTCAGTATCCCCCTACGAGCAGTACTTC
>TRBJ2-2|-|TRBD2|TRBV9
CASSVFAGGSNTGELFF
TGTGCCAGCAGCGTATTTGCGGGAGGTTCGAACACCGGGGAGCTGTTTTTT
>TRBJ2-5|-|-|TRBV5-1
CASSLVGGYETQYF
TGCGCCAGCAGCTTGGTGGGGGGTTATGAGACCCAGTACTTC
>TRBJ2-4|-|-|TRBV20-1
CSASQGAKNIQYF
TGCAGTGCTAGTCAGGGCGCCAAAAACATTCAGTACTTC
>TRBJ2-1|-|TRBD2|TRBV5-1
CASSPGGLAGGKNEQFF
TGCGCCAGCAGTCCGGGGGGCTTAGCGGGAGGTAAAAATGAGCAGTTCTTC
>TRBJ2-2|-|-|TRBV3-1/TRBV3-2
CASSQRGTGELFF
TGTGCCAGCAGCCAAAGAGGCACCGGGGAGCTGTTTTTT
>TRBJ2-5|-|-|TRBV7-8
CASSPRRDQETQYF
TGTGCCAGCAGCCCACGCAGGGACCAAGAGACCCAGTACTTC